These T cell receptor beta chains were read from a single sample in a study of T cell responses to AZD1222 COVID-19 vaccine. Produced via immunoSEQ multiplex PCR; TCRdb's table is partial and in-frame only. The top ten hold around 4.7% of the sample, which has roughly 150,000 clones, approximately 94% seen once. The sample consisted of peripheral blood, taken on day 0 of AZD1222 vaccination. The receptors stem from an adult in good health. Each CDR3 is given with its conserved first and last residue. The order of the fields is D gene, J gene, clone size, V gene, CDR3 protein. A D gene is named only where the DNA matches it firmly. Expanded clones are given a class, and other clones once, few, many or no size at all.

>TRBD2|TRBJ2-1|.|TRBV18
CASSPSTSGGIYNEQFF
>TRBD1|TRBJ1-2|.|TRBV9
CASSRQGEDYGYTF
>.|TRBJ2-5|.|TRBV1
CTSSRRGSGQETQYF
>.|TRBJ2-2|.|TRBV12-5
CASGPPSGGELFF
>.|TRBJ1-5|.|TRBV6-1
CASSDIGQPNQPQHF
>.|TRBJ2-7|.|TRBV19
CASSMQGPTYEQYF
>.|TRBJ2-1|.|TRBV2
CASSTRTAYNEQFF
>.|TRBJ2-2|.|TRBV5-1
CASSFPGGRLTGELFF
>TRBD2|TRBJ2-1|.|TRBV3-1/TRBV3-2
CASSQGLAGPYNEQFF
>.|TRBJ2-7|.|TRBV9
CASSIRAGYEQYF
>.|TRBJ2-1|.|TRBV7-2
CASSLSIEQFF
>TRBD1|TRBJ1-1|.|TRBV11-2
CASSSGQYPEAFF
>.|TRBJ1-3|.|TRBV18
CASSPATGRTGNTIYF
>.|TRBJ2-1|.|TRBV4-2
CASSLSSDSSYNEQFF
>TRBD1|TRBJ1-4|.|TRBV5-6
CASSQTGLNEKLFF
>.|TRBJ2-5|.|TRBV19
CASSITGLGQETQYF
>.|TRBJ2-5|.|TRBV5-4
CASSLRSQETQYF
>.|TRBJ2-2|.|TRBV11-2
CASSLPGTGELFF
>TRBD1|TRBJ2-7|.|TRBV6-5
CASGGTGERLEQYF
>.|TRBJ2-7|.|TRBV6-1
CASSEVEEQYF
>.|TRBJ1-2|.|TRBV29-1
CSVEGSYGYTF
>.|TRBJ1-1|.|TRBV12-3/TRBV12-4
CASSIGGPTEAFF
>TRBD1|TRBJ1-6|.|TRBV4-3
CASSLGTGRDSPLHF
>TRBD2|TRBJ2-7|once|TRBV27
CASSYSGLAAYEQYF
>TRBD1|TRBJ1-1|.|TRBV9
CASSIQGDTEAFF
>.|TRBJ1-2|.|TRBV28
CASSLSGLGYTF
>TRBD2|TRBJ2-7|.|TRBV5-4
CASSSLAGGNREQYF
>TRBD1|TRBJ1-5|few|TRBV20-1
CSASAPGQGRHQPQHF
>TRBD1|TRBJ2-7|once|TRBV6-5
CASSSLDRSEQYF
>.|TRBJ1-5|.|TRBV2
CASGLTQSNQPQHF
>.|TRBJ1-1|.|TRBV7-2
CASSLALGRNTEAFF
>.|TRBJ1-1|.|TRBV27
CASSLSGMNTEAFF
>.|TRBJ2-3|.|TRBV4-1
CASSQEGGVTDTQYF
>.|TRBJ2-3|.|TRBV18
CASSPLHGSDTQYF
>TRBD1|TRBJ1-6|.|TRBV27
CASSLLSGGNSYNSPLHF
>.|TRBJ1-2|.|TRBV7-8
CASSPRGNGYTF
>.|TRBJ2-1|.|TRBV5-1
CASSLEAALSYNEQFF
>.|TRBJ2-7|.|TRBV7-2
CASSFRDPKVDEQYF
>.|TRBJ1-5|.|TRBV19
CASSMRGGMGQPQHF
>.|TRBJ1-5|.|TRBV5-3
CARSLSGGNQPQHF
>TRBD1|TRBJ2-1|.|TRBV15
CATSRGTGVYNEQFF
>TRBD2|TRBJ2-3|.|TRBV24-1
CATSEGGRSTDTQYF
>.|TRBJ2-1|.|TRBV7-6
CASSSLVEISSYNEQFF
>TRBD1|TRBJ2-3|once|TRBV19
CASSMDRVSTDTQYF
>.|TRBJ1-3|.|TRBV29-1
CSVVRDLSGNTIYF
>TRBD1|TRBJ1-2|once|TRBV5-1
CASSLWGTGVTNSNYGYTF
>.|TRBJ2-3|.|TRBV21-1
CASSKAREGCGTDTQYF
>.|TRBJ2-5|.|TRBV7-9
CASSTDGETQYF
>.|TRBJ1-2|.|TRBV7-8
CASSLAFIEGPYGYTF
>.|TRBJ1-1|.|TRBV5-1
CASSRGNTEAFF
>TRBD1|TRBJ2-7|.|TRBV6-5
CASSYARQGAYEQYF
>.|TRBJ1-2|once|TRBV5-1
CASSLSGDDYGYTF
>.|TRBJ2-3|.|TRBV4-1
CASSQGAGFTDTQYF
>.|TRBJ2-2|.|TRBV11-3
CASSLRGANTGELFF
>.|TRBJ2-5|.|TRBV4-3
CASSQVGGETQYF
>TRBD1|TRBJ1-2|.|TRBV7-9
CASSQSGQINYGYTF
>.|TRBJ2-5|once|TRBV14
CASSQPLGKETQYF